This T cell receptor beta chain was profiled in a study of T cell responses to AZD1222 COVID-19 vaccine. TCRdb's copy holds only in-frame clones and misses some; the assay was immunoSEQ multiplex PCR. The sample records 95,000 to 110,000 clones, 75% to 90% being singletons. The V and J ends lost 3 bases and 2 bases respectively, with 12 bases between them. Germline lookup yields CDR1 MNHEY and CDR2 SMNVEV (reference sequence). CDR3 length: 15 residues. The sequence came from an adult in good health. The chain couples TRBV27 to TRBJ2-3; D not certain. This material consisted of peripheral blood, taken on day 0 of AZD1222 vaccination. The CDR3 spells CASSLGGWDTDTQYF. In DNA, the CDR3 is TGTGCCAGCAGTTTGGGCGGATGGGACACAGATACGCAGTATTTT.